This is a list of T cell receptor beta chains from one sample in a study of T-cell memory formation after mild COVID-19. Via MiXCR, TCRdb re-called the 5' RACE reads, giving one row per CDR3 protein. The sample lists tens of thousands of distinct CDR3 sequences, around 7.2% occurring once. The specimen sequenced was PBMCs or a T cell subset sorted from them (not recorded which). The receptors derive from a young man who had mild COVID-19 (a few samples of this study predate the infection). Cell type and time point are not known. The conserved cysteine and the conserved F or W are not part of the CDR3 here.

TRBV7-9	TRBJ2-3	14	ASSTIGGGSTDTQY
TRBV4-2	TRBJ2-1	15	ASSQDIPTRSYNEQF
TRBV28	TRBJ2-6	12	ASSTFLGANVLT
TRBV7-2	TRBJ2-1	14	ASSHRGLAGDNEQF
TRBV6-5	TRBJ2-3	13	ATRRRGGIPDTQY
TRBV5-1	TRBJ1-1	11	ASSGTQNTEAF
TRBV5-1	TRBJ2-5	13	ASSTNRDYQETQY
TRBV7-3	TRBJ1-5	13	ASSLMGGGDQPQH
TRBV7-9	TRBJ1-2	11	ASSSDGGFGYT
TRBV12-3/TRBV12-4	TRBJ1-2	12	ASRLSNRDYGYT